The clone carrying this T cell receptor (beta chain) was seen a few times. This sample was taken from a study of blood T cell repertoires in COVID-19. Whole-study context: The United States, Italy and Spain provided the acute and convalescent COVID-19 samples.

The method was immunoSEQ multiplex PCR; TCRdb's version includes in-frame clones alone and lacks a portion of them. This table has 300,000 or so clones, around 88% appearing once. The source is a woman aged 45-65 years with acute or convalescent COVID-19. Sequenced sample: peripheral blood.

CDR3 amino acids: CASRGQGRMNTEAFF. CDR3 coding DNA: TGCGCCAGCAGGGGCCAGGGGCGTATGAACACTGAAGCTTTCTTT. The chain combines TRBV10-2 with TRBJ1-1, with D possibly being TRBD1 (6 bases). Trimming left V 6 bases short and J 0 bases short, with 14 bases between. CDR3 length: 15 residues. The germline V gene encodes CDR1 WSHSY and CDR2 SAAADI.